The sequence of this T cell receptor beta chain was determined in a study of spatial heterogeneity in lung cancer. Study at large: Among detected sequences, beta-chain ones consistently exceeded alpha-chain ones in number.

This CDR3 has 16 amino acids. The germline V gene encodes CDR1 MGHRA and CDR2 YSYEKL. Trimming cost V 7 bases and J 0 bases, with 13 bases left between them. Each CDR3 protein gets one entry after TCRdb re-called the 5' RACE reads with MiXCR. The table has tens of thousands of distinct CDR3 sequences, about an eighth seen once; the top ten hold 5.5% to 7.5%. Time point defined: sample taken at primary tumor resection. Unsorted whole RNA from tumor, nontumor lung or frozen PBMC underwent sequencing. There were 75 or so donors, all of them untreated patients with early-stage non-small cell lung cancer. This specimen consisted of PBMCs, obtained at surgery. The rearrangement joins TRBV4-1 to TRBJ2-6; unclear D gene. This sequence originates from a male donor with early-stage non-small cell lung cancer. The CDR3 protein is CASNPSGSSGANVLTF. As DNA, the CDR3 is TGCGCCAGCAATCCGTCGGGTTCCTCTGGGGCCAACGTCCTGACTTTC.